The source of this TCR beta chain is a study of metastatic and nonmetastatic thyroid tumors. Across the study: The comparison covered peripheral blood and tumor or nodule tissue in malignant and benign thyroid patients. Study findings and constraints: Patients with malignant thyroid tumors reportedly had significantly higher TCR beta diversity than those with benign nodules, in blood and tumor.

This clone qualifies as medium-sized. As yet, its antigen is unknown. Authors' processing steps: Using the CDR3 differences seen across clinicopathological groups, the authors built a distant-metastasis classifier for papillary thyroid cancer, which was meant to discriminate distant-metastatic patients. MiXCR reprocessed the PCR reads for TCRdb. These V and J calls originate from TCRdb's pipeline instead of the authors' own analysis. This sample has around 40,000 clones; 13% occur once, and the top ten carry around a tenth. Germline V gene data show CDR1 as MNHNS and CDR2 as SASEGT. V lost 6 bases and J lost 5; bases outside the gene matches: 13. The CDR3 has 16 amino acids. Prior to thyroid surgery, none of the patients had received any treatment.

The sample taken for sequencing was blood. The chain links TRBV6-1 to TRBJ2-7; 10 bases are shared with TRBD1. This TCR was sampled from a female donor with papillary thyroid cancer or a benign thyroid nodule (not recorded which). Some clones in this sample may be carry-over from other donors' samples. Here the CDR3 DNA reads TGTGCCAGCAGCCCGCGATATGGGACAGGGGTAAACGAGCAGTACTTC. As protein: CASSPRYGTGVNEQYF.